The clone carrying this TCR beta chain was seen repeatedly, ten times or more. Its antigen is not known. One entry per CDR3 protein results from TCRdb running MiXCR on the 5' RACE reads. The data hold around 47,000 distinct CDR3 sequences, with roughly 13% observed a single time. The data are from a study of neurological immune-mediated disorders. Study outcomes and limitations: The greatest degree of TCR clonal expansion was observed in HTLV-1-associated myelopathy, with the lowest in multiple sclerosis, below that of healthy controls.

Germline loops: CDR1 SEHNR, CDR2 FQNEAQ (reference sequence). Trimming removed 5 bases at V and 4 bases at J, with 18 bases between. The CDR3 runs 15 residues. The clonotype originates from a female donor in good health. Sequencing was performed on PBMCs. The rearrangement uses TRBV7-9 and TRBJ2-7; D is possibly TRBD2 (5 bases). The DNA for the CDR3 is TGTGCCAGCAGCCTCTTCAGTGGACTGGGGTACGAGCAGTACTTC. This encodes CASSLFSGLGYEQYF.